Below, one T cell receptor beta chain is given with its context. This entry comes from a study of blood T cell repertoires in COVID-19. Overall study: Both acute and convalescent COVID-19 samples were obtained from the United States, Italy and Spain.

As originally analysed: Amplification of reference gene primers provided the estimated nucleated cell counts. Repertoires were generated with immunoSEQ multiplex PCR, while TCRdb's copy carries only in-frame clones and drops some. V, J and clone size were drawn from that table, and D and trimming were deduced from the DNA. The sample comprises approximately 110,000 clones, 80% to 90% of which are singletons, and less than 1.5% rests with the top ten. The CDR3 has 19 amino acids. Trimming removed 3 bases from V and 2 bases from J; junction bases left unmatched: 16. Germline lookup yields CDR1 SNHLY and CDR2 FYNNEI.

The chain combines TRBV2 with TRBJ2-7; 10 bases align to TRBD2. This sequence was found in a human donor in a cohort sampled during active COVID-19. Sequenced: peripheral blood. CDR3 sequence: CASSDSIRVAGGWTYEQYF. CDR3 nucleotide sequence: TGTGCCAGCAGTGATTCTATTAGGGTAGCGGGGGGTTGGACCTACGAGCAGTACTTC.